The 17 T cell receptor beta chains listed next were all sequenced from one sample in a study of blood T cell repertoires in COVID-19. Assay: immunoSEQ multiplex PCR; the TCRdb copy retains only in-frame clones and omits some. Of approximately 190,000 clones listed, around 84% are singletons. The sequencing input was peripheral blood. These receptor sequences come from a man in his thirties or forties with active or convalescent COVID-19.

The chain recombines TRBV7-2 with TRBJ1-1; 7 bases line up with TRBD1. From germline, CDR1 is SGHTA and CDR2 FQGNSA. This CDR3 spans 14 amino acids. With V trimmed by 5 bases and J by 2 bases, 5 bases remained unmatched. The chain's CDR3 is CASSRDSRNTEAFF. The DNA for the CDR3 is TGTGCCAGCAGCCGGGACAGTAGAAACACTGAAGCTTTCTTT.

Of note for this clone: The junction departs from the called germline gene at one end, perhaps through a read error. The chain uses TRBV5-4 and TRBJ2-7; 13 nucleotides agree with TRBD2. CDR3 length: 17 residues. Germline V CDR1 and CDR2: SGHNT, YYREEE (reference sequence). CDR3 DNA: TGTGCCAACAGCTTGGGGGGGACTAGCGGGACGGTCCACGAGCAGTACTTC. Translated, it gives CANSLGGTSGTVHEQYF.

The V gene is TRBV6-1, the J gene TRBJ1-5; D might be TRBD1 (5 bases). The V end was cut by 2 bases, the J end by 7 bases, with 9 bases between. The CDR3 extends over 13 amino acids. In germline, CDR1 is MNHNS, CDR2 SASEGT. The DNA of the CDR3 is TGTGCCAGCAGTGAACAGGGCCGGCAGCCCCAGCATTTT. Its protein is CASSEQGRQPQHF.

The chain uses TRBV4-3 and TRBJ2-7; 7 bases align to TRBD1. V shed 0 bases, J shed 3 bases, and the junction held 11 bases outside the gene matches. From germline, CDR1 is LGHNA and CDR2 YSLEER. The CDR3 totals 17 residues. CDR3 DNA sequence: TGCGCCAGCAGCCAAGACAGGGGGACGCCGACGATCTACGAGCAGTACTTC. It specifies CASSQDRGTPTIYEQYF.

The chain carries TRBV24-1 and TRBJ1-2; TRBD1 agrees at 9 bases. V was clipped by 3 bases and J by 3 bases; unmatched bases: 7. Looked up from germline, CDR1 is KGHDR and CDR2 is SFDVKD. The CDR3 totals 16 residues. The CDR3 loop is CATSDHRDRDDYGYTF. In DNA, the CDR3 is TGTGCCACCAGTGATCACCGGGACAGGGATGACTATGGCTACACCTTC.

The chain couples TRBV2 to TRBJ1-2; D gene uncertain. Germline CDR1 and CDR2: SNHLY and FYNNEI. The CDR3 consists of 12 residues. The V end lost 5 bases, the J end lost 0 bases, and 4 bases lay between the germline ends. The CDR3 protein is CASSYANYGYTF. The CDR3 DNA reads TGTGCCAGCAGTTATGCTAACTATGGCTACACCTTC.

This sequence joins TRBV30 and TRBJ2-7; TRBD1 matches at 8 bases. Germline CDR1 GTSNPN, CDR2 SVGIG (reference sequence). This CDR3 has 14 amino acids. V was clipped by 0 bases and J by 2 bases; unmatched bases: 3. The CDR3 protein is CAWSVQGVAYEQYF. Here the CDR3 DNA reads TGTGCCTGGAGTGTACAGGGGGTAGCCTACGAGCAGTACTTC.

The rearrangement links TRBV5-1 to TRBJ1-1; TRBD1 aligns across 8 bases. V shed 4 bases and J 4 bases; nucleotides not matched to a gene: 9. CDR3 size: 15 residues. Germline CDR1 SGHRS, CDR2 YFSETQ. The CDR3 DNA is TGCGCCAGCAGCCCGGACAGGGTTAAGGGCACTGAAGCTTTCTTT. Amino acids: CASSPDRVKGTEAFF.

The V and J genes are TRBV9 and TRBJ2-3, with D perhaps matching TRBD2 (7 bases). Germline-derived CDR1 and CDR2 are SGDLS and YYNGEE. V was shortened by 7 bases and J by 1 base, with 16 bases between the two germline ends. The CDR3 consists of 15 residues. This CDR3 is CASSVGGAGTDTQYF. CDR3 nucleotides: TGTGCCAGCTCCGTTGGGGGGGCCGGCACAGATACGCAGTATTTT.

The V gene is TRBV7-9, the J gene TRBJ2-1; the match to TRBD2 covers 9 bases. The CDR3 loop spans 15 amino acids. Germline values: CDR1 SEHNR, CDR2 FQNEAQ (reference sequence). Germline trimming cut 5 bases from V and 7 bases from J; bases unmatched to any gene: 9. The CDR3 sequence is CASSLSSGAMNEQFF. The CDR3 region has the DNA TGTGCCAGCAGCCTCTCTAGCGGGGCCATGAATGAGCAGTTCTTC.

In regard to this clone: Sequence at one end of the junction differs from germline and may be a read error. The genes are TRBV6-5 and TRBJ1-6; TRBD1 matches at 7 bases. This CDR3 has 14 amino acids. CDR1 is MNHEY, CDR2 SVGAGI, per germline. The CDR3 here is CASKLDRYTSPLHF. CDR3 sequence (DNA): TGTGCCAGCAAACTGGACAGGTATACTTCACCCCTCCACTTT.

The chain is built from TRBV10-2 and TRBJ1-2; the D is unclear. Trimming removed 5 bases from V and 5 bases from J, with 12 bases in between. Germline loops: CDR1 WSHSY, CDR2 SAAADI. The CDR3 consists of 13 residues. The CDR3 sequence: CASSSGDLYGYTF. CDR3 DNA: TGCGCCAGCAGTTCCGGGGATCTTTATGGCTACACCTTC.

V and J are TRBV19 and TRBJ1-6, with 7 bases that match TRBD1. The germline V gene has CDR1 LNHDA and CDR2 SQIVND (reference sequence). The CDR3 length is 16 residues. J was trimmed by 0 bases and V by 4 bases; bases with no gene match: 3. CDR3: CASSTTGSSYNSPLHF. The DNA for the CDR3 is TGTGCCAGTAGTACGACAGGGAGCTCCTATAATTCACCCCTCCACTTT.

CDR3 sequence reads: CASSLSRDKNTEAFF. CDR3 sequence (DNA): TGTGCCAGCAGCTTATCCCGGGATAAGAACACTGAAGCTTTCTTT. The chain links TRBV7-2 to TRBJ1-1; no clear D. The V end lost 2 bases, the J end lost 1 base, and 11 bases lay between the germline ends. CDR3 length: 15 residues. CDR1 and CDR2 from the germline V gene are SGHTA and FQGNSA.

This clone was seen only a few times. V and J are TRBV5-6 and TRBJ2-7, with D tentatively TRBD1 (5 bases). The CDR3 loop spans 16 amino acids. Trimming left V 3 bases short and J 3 bases short, with 19 bases between. CDR1 and CDR2 from the germline V gene are SGHDT and YYEEEE. The CDR3 loop reads CASSSWGEVRSYEQYF. The CDR3 nucleotides read TGTGCCAGCAGCTCGTGGGGCGAGGTTCGTAGCTACGAGCAGTACTTC.

This chain connects TRBV30 to TRBJ1-1, with TRBD1 matching 9 bases. The CDR3 is 14 amino acids. Looked up from germline, CDR1 is GTSNPN and CDR2 is SVGIG (reference sequence). V gave up 3 bases and J gave up 4 bases; unmatched junction bases: 6. Here the CDR3 DNA reads TGTGCCTGGAGACAACAGGGGGCGGGCACTGAAGCTTTCTTT. Translated: CAWRQQGAGTEAFF.

This sequence joins TRBV7-8 and TRBJ1-1; tentative D call: TRBD1 (5 bases). Germline CDR1 and CDR2: SGHVS and FQNEAQ. The CDR3 is 15 amino acids. V lost 5 bases and J lost 1, with 14 bases in between. This chain's CDR3 is CASSATKGPNTEAFF. The CDR3 nucleotides are TGTGCCAGCAGCGCAACGAAGGGGCCGAACACTGAAGCTTTCTTT.